Sequencing of this T cell receptor beta chain was carried out in a study of blood T cell repertoires in COVID-19. Profiling relied on immunoSEQ multiplex PCR, and the TCRdb table lists in-frame clones only, not all of them. Of about 300,000 clones in the sample, 75% to 95% are singletons; the top ten hold roughly 7%. The CDR3 is 14 amino acids. Germline CDR1 reads SGHNT; CDR2 reads YYREEE (reference sequence). V was cut by 2 bases and J by 1 base, with 9 bases left in between. Sequencing input: peripheral blood. The genes are TRBV5-4 and TRBJ1-1; no clear D. This receptor was identified in a woman in her 30s with COVID-19, enrolled during active disease. CDR3 coding DNA: TGTGCCAGCAGCTTTGGACTCCCGAACACTGAAGCTTTCTTT. Residues: CASSFGLPNTEAFF. Full variable domain (outside the CDR3, taken from reference TRBV5-4 and TRBJ1-1): ETGVTQSPTHLIKTRGQQVTLRCSSQSGHNTVSWYQQALGQGPQFIFQYYREEENGRGNFPPRFSGLQFPNYSSELNVNALELDDSALYLCASSFGLPNTEAFFGQGTRLTVV.